These 27 T cell receptor beta chains came from one sample sequenced in a study of identical twins. Each CDR3 protein gets one entry after TCRdb re-called the 5' RACE reads with MiXCR. The sample lists about 690,000 distinct CDR3 sequences, approximately 21% occurring once. These data were also reused for a study on T cells expressing NK-cell markers.

Sequencing input: PBMCs. The receptors here all came from a woman younger than 30 in good health.

In this sample, this clonotype turned up a few times. The V and J genes are TRBV20-1 and TRBJ2-3; 7 bases map to TRBD2. With V trimmed by 3 bases and J by 3 bases, 9 bases remained unmatched. Per the germline V gene, CDR1 is DFQATT and CDR2 is SNEGSKA (reference sequence). The CDR3 spans 15 residues. The CDR3 spells CSARDGRRITDTQYF. The CDR3 nucleotides are TGCAGTGCTAGGGACGGGAGGCGTATAACAGATACGCAGTATTTT.

The table lists this clonotype with a few counts. The J gene is TRBJ2-2, the V gene TRBV20-1; D remains unclear. V was cut by 5 bases and J by 3 bases, with 10 bases left in between. The CDR3 runs to 13 residues. Per germline, CDR1 DFQATT and CDR2 SNEGSKA (reference sequence). The DNA for the CDR3 is TGCAGTGCTGTAAACAGCGACACCGGGGAGCTGTTTTTT. Protein sequence: CSAVNSDTGELFF.

The chain has TRBV29-1 and TRBJ2-7; the D gene could be TRBD1 or TRBD2 (6 bases each). The CDR3 spans 12 residues. The V end was cut by 1 base, the J end by 4 bases, with 8 bases between. The germline gives CDR1 SQVTM, CDR2 ANQGSEA. This chain's CDR3 is CSVEGGAYEQYF. In DNA, the CDR3 is TGCAGCGTTGAAGGGGGGGCTTACGAGCAGTACTTC.

The gene calls are TRBV6-2 or TRBV6-3 and TRBJ2-3; the D gene is possibly TRBD2 (7 bases). Trimming stripped 4 bases from V and 3 bases from J, with 14 bases between. The CDR3 has 15 amino acids. CDR1 and CDR2 from the germline V gene are MNHEY and SVGEGT. CDR3 in DNA: TGTGCCAGCAGTTCCTGGGGGGGCGGAACAGATACGCAGTATTTT. This sequence encodes CASSSWGGGTDTQYF.

This clonotype was seen only a few times. CDR3 sequence: CASSYSKGLGSYTF. The CDR3 DNA reads as TGTGCCAGCAGTTACTCGAAGGGTCTAGGTAGCTACACCTTC. The V gene is TRBV6-5, the J gene TRBJ1-2; D gene ambiguous. Trimming took 0 bases from V and 9 from J, leaving 14 bases between them. From germline, CDR1 is MNHEY and CDR2 SVGAGI. The CDR3 totals 14 residues.

The genes are TRBV5-6 and TRBJ2-7, with TRBD2 matching 10 bases. Per germline, CDR1 SGHDT and CDR2 YYEEEE. The CDR3 is 14 amino acids. J lost 4 bases, V lost 4 bases, and 5 bases had no gene match. CDR3 DNA: TGTGCCAGCAGCCTCGGGACTAGCGTTTACGAGCAGTACTTC. It yields the protein CASSLGTSVYEQYF. Full variable domain (rest looked up from reference TRBV5-6 and TRBJ2-7): DAGVTQSPTHLIKTRGQQVTLRCSPKSGHDTVSWYQQALGQGPQFIFQYYEEEERQRGNFPDRFSGHQFPNYSSELNVNALLLGDSALYLCASSLGTSVYEQYFGPGTRLTVT.

The rearrangement joins TRBV2 to TRBJ2-1; D possibly corresponds to TRBD2 (5 bases). Germline CDR1 SNHLY, CDR2 FYNNEI. Trimming took 7 bases from V and 4 from J, leaving 14 bases between them. The CDR3 covers 14 residues. The DNA for the CDR3 is TGTGCCAGCAATATAGTAGGACTTTACAATGAGCAGTTCTTC. Residues: CASNIVGLYNEQFF.

This clonotype has just a few counts. V gene TRBV15 combines with J gene TRBJ2-1; D is possibly TRBD2 (7 bases). The length of the CDR3 is 15 residues. Germline V gene lookup returns CDR1 LNHNV and CDR2 YYDKDF (reference sequence). Trimming removed 7 bases from V and 9 bases from J, with 22 bases in between. CDR3 DNA: TGTGCCACCAAAACCGAAGAGGGGGGGCAGCTTGAGCAGTTCTTC. Translating gives CATKTEEGGQLEQFF.

Many counts were recorded for this clonotype. The V call is TRBV20-1, the J call TRBJ2-1; D possibly corresponds to TRBD1 (6 bases). The germline V gene encodes CDR1 DFQATT and CDR2 SNEGSKA (reference sequence). V was clipped by 3 bases and J by 14 bases, with 11 bases between them. The CDR3 has 10 amino acids. As DNA, the CDR3 is TGCAGTGCTAGTGGGGACAAGGAGTTCTTC. It is translated as CSASGDKEFF.

This clonotype has just a few counts. The chain links TRBV2 to TRBJ2-3; 9 bases line up with TRBD2. V was pared by 7 bases and J by 9 bases, with 11 bases of the junction left unmatched. Per the germline V gene, CDR1 is SNHLY and CDR2 is FYNNEI. The CDR3 sequence is 14 residues long. The CDR3 loop reads CASITERGAGTQYF. The DNA for the CDR3 is TGTGCCAGCATTACCGAGCGGGGGGCCGGGACGCAGTATTTT.

The chain recombines TRBV9 with TRBJ2-5; D is possibly TRBD1 or TRBD2 (6 bases each). The germline CDR1 and CDR2 sequences are SGDLS and YYNGEE. V was clipped by 4 bases and J by 3 bases, with 16 bases between them. The CDR3 has 15 amino acids. In DNA form, the CDR3 reads TGTGCCAGCAGCACCCGGGGGACAACCGAAGAGACCCAGTACTTC. Translation gives CASSTRGTTEETQYF. Full variable domain (remainder filled in from reference TRBV9 and TRBJ2-5): DSGVTQTPKHLITATGQRVTLRCSPRSGDLSVYWYQQSLDQGLQFLIQYYNGEERAKGNILERFSAQQFPDLHSELNLSSLELGDSALYFCASSTRGTTEETQYFGPGTRLLVL.

There are many counts of this clonotype. V gene TRBV20-1 combines with J gene TRBJ2-1; 7 nucleotides align to TRBD1. This CDR3 contains 13 residues. CDR1 is DFQATT, CDR2 SNEGSKA, per germline (reference sequence). J gave up 0 bases and V 5 bases, and 1 base lay outside the gene matches. The CDR3 protein is CSAYRGSYNEQFF. For the CDR3, the DNA is TGCAGTGCTTACAGGGGCTCCTACAATGAGCAGTTCTTC.

This clonotype was seen more than once but under ten times. V usage is TRBV28 and J usage is TRBJ2-1; TRBD2 matches 8 bases. V lost 3 bases, J lost 7 bases, and 5 bases stayed unmatched. This CDR3 has 14 amino acids. CDR1 and CDR2 (germline): MDHEN, SYDVKM. The CDR3 nucleotides read TGTGCCAGCAGTTTCGTAGCGGGGAAAAATGAGCAGTTCTTC. Its protein product is CASSFVAGKNEQFF.

This clonotype occurred a few times. The chain recombines TRBV7-2 with TRBJ2-1, with a tentative D call TRBD2 (5 bases). V lost 5 bases and J 10 bases, leaving 9 bases between the germline ends. This CDR3 contains 11 residues. Germline V gene lookup returns CDR1 SGHTA and CDR2 FQGNSA. In nucleotides, the CDR3 is TGTGCCAGCAGCCCGGACTGGGAGCAGTTCTTC. Its protein product is CASSPDWEQFF.

This clonotype was found many times. The V gene is TRBV7-2, the J gene TRBJ2-7, with TRBD1 as a possible D gene (6 bases). Trimming pared 5 bases from V and 4 bases from J, leaving 12 bases between. The CDR3 runs to 13 residues. Germline CDR1 is SGHTA and CDR2 is FQGNSA. This CDR3 reads CASSIGQGYEQYF. The CDR3 DNA reads as TGTGCCAGCAGCATAGGCCAGGGGTACGAGCAGTACTTC.

Of note for this clonotype: A junction end diverges from the germline sequence, so it may reflect a read error. The chain carries TRBV7-8 and TRBJ2-1, with TRBD2 identical over 15 bases. The germline gives CDR1 SGHVS, CDR2 FQNEAQ. The CDR3 length is 13 residues. The DNA of the CDR3 is TGTGCCAGCAGCTTAGGGGGACTAGCGGGGGGTCTCTTC. Protein product: CASSLGGLAGGLF.

This clonotype was observed a handful of times. The chain combines TRBV20-1 with TRBJ2-3, with TRBD2 identical over 8 bases. Germline V gene sequence: CDR1 DFQATT, CDR2 SNEGSKA (reference sequence). The CDR3 has 13 residues. Trimming took 8 bases from V and 3 from J; bases not matched to a gene: 7. The CDR3 spells CSSSGGVTDTQYF. CDR3 nucleotide sequence: TGCAGTTCGAGCGGGGGAGTGACAGATACGCAGTATTTT.

The chain couples TRBV7-6 to TRBJ2-3; 7 bases match TRBD2. Trimming at V came to 7 bases and at J to 6 bases, leaving 13 bases not matched to a gene. In germline, CDR1 is SGHVS, CDR2 FNYEAQ. The CDR3 contains 15 residues. In nucleotides, the CDR3 is TGTGCCAGCACAGCTCTGACTAGCCGGAGTGATACGCAGTATTTT. Translated, it gives CASTALTSRSDTQYF.

The chain has TRBV20-1 and TRBJ2-1; 9 nucleotides agree with TRBD2. Germline values: CDR1 DFQATT, CDR2 SNEGSKA (reference sequence). Trimming at V came to 4 bases and at J to 4 bases, leaving 11 bases not matched to a gene. This CDR3 region has 16 residues. CDR3 residues: CSATPLTSGSYNEQFF. CDR3 DNA: TGCAGTGCTACCCCCTTGACTAGCGGTTCTTACAATGAGCAGTTCTTC.

The chain carries TRBV10-1 and TRBJ2-7; 7 positions agree with TRBD1. This CDR3 contains 15 residues. Germline loops: CDR1 WNHNN, CDR2 SYGVQD (reference sequence). J lost 5 bases, V lost 3 bases, and 10 bases had no gene match. The chain's CDR3 is CASSDQTGFANEQYF. CDR3 in DNA: TGCGCCAGCAGTGACCAGACAGGGTTTGCAAACGAGCAGTACTTC.

This clonotype was counted a few times. This sequence joins TRBV9 and TRBJ2-3; no firm D call. CDR3 length: 15 amino acids. Trimming stripped 0 bases from V and 3 bases from J, with 11 bases between. Germline V gene lookup returns CDR1 SGDLS and CDR2 YYNGEE. The CDR3 loop is CASSVDSTGTDTQYF. The CDR3 DNA reads as TGTGCCAGCAGCGTAGATTCCACTGGGACAGATACGCAGTATTTT.

The chain carries TRBV5-6 and TRBJ2-1; 11 bases fit TRBD2. This CDR3 is built from 18 residues. Germline CDR1 and CDR2: SGHDT and YYEEEE. The V segment lost 3 bases and the J segment 8 bases; nucleotides outside the gene matches: 16. The DNA of the CDR3 is TGTGCCAGCAGCTATGGCCCTAGCGGGAGGTATGGGGACGATGAGCAGTTCTTC. The encoded protein is CASSYGPSGRYGDDEQFF.

This chain joins TRBV5-1 and TRBJ2-3, with D possibly matching TRBD1 (6 bases). Germline V gene sequence: CDR1 SGHRS, CDR2 YFSETQ. V was pared by 0 bases and J by 4 bases, with 15 bases between. The CDR3 contains 16 residues. Here the CDR3 reads CASSLATGKSPDTQYF. CDR3 DNA: TGCGCCAGCAGCTTGGCCACAGGGAAGAGCCCAGATACGCAGTATTTT.

This clonotype has a handful of counts. The rearrangement links TRBV7-2 to TRBJ2-3; D not certain. The germline gives CDR1 SGHTA, CDR2 FQGNSA. This CDR3 is built from 14 residues. V lost 0 bases and J 5 bases, leaving 9 bases between the germline ends. CDR3 nucleotides: TGTGCCAGCAGCTTAGCGCTTTCGAGAGATACGCAGTATTTT. Protein sequence: CASSLALSRDTQYF.

This clonotype has just a few counts. This rearrangement joins TRBV4-3 to TRBJ1-4; D is ambiguous. CDR1 is LGHNA, CDR2 YSLEER, per germline. There are 15 residues in the CDR3. V gave up 2 bases and J gave up 3 bases, with 10 bases separating them. The CDR3 sequence is CASSQSSSANEKLFF. In nucleotides, the CDR3 is TGCGCCAGCAGCCAATCTTCGTCGGCTAATGAAAAACTGTTTTTT.

This clonotype was detected ten times or more. The chain links TRBV15 to TRBJ2-5, with unresolved D. Germline V gives CDR1 LNHNV, CDR2 YYDKDF (reference sequence). Trimming shortened V by 3 bases and J by 4 bases, and 9 bases separated the two germline ends. The CDR3 spans 13 residues. The CDR3 loop is CATSRDVGETQYF. The CDR3 nucleotides read TGTGCCACCAGCAGGGATGTCGGAGAGACCCAGTACTTC.

At least ten counts were recorded for this clonotype. V usage is TRBV6-1 and J usage is TRBJ2-2, with 9 bases fitting TRBD1. The germline CDR1 and CDR2 sequences are MNHNS and SASEGT. The CDR3 length is 16 residues. V shed 4 bases and J 6 bases; nucleotides not matched to a gene: 9. The CDR3 here is CASSATGGMGAGELFF. The CDR3 DNA is TGTGCCAGCAGTGCAACAGGGGGCATGGGCGCCGGGGAGCTGTTTTTT.